Ten or more counts support the clone carrying this T cell receptor beta chain. Its antigen is not identified. The data were taken from a study of identical twins. Each CDR3 protein is one row after TCRdb ran MiXCR on the 5' RACE reads. The sample lists some 690,000 distinct CDR3 sequences; about 20% were seen once. Whole-study findings and limits: Cord blood beta clonotypes that were abundant carried fewer insertions, and memory repertoires showed no such trend.

The ends were cut back, 5 bases at V and 4 bases at J, with 11 bases in the middle. The germline gives CDR1 LNHDA, CDR2 SQIVND (reference sequence). CDR3 length: 13 amino acids. This sample also appeared in a second study, on T cells expressing NK-cell markers.

The chain has TRBV19 and TRBJ1-2; D perhaps matches TRBD1 (5 bases). The sequenced sample was PBMCs. The clonotype comes from a woman under 30 in good health. This CDR3 is CASSSGLSYGYTF. CDR3 nucleotide sequence: TGTGCCAGTAGTTCGGGACTGTCCTATGGCTACACCTTC.